These T cell receptor beta chains were read from a single sample in a study of blood T cell repertoires in COVID-19. Clones were read by immunoSEQ multiplex PCR, and TCRdb kept only the in-frame ones, dropping some. The sample lists some 40,000 clones; approximately 78% were seen once. Input material: peripheral blood. The origin of the receptors is a man aged 55 to 70 in a cohort sampled during active COVID-19. Each CDR3 is given with its conserved first and last residue. Each record gives: J gene, D gene, clone size, V gene, CDR3 DNA, CDR3 protein. D genes are given only for firm matches. Not all rows give a size; the values are once, few, many and, for expanded clones, a class.

j_call: TRBJ2-1; d_call: NA; clone_size: NA; v_call: TRBV7-9; cdr3_nt: TGTGCCAGCAGCTCCACCGAGGTGGGTGAGCAGTTCTTC; cdr3_aa: CASSSTEVGEQFF
j_call: TRBJ2-2; d_call: TRBD1; clone_size: NA; v_call: TRBV4-3; cdr3_nt: TGCGCCAGCAGCCAAAGGAGGGGACAGGGGGCCACCGGGGAGCTGTTTTTT; cdr3_aa: CASSQRRGQGATGELFF
j_call: TRBJ1-2; d_call: NA; clone_size: NA; v_call: TRBV14; cdr3_nt: TGTGCCAGCAGCCAGCCAGGGTCTGGCTACACCTTC; cdr3_aa: CASSQPGSGYTF
j_call: TRBJ1-2; d_call: NA; clone_size: NA; v_call: TRBV15; cdr3_nt: TGTGCCACCAGCAGAGCAGAGGGTTTTGTAGATGGCTACACCTTC; cdr3_aa: CATSRAEGFVDGYTF
j_call: TRBJ1-1; d_call: TRBD1; clone_size: NA; v_call: TRBV19; cdr3_nt: TGTGCCAGTACCCCTACAGGGGGTGGCGGAGCTTTCTTT; cdr3_aa: CASTPTGGGGAFF
j_call: TRBJ2-7; d_call: NA; clone_size: NA; v_call: TRBV28; cdr3_nt: TGTGCCAGCAGTTCCCCAGCCACAGGATACGAGCAGTACTTC; cdr3_aa: CASSSPATGYEQYF
j_call: TRBJ2-1; d_call: NA; clone_size: once; v_call: TRBV18; cdr3_nt: TGTGCCAGCTCACCGCAGGCCCATGAGCAGTTCTTC; cdr3_aa: CASSPQAHEQFF
j_call: TRBJ2-3; d_call: TRBD1; clone_size: NA; v_call: TRBV6-4; cdr3_nt: TGTGCCAGCAGTACAGGGGGAGAACCAGATACGCAGTATTTT; cdr3_aa: CASSTGGEPDTQYF
j_call: TRBJ2-2; d_call: TRBD1; clone_size: NA; v_call: TRBV6-1; cdr3_nt: TGTGCCAGCAGTGCCAGGGACAGGGGAGGTGCCGGGGAGCTGTTTTTT; cdr3_aa: CASSARDRGGAGELFF
j_call: TRBJ2-2; d_call: TRBD1; clone_size: few; v_call: TRBV6-2/TRBV6-3; cdr3_nt: TGTGCCAGCAGCAAGACAGGGGCCAGCACCGGGGAGCTGTTTTTT; cdr3_aa: CASSKTGASTGELFF
j_call: TRBJ1-5; d_call: TRBD1; clone_size: NA; v_call: TRBV3-1/TRBV3-2; cdr3_nt: TGTGCCAGCAGCCGACAGGGATATCAGCCCCAGCATTTT; cdr3_aa: CASSRQGYQPQHF
j_call: TRBJ2-7; d_call: NA; clone_size: once; v_call: TRBV18; cdr3_nt: TGTGCCAGCTCCCCGGGAGACTTCTCCTACGAGCAGTACTTC; cdr3_aa: CASSPGDFSYEQYF